This is a list of T cell receptor beta chains from one sample in a study of shared clonotypes between healthy human individuals. Using immunoSEQ multiplex PCR, the repertoire was profiled, and TCRdb retains in-frame clones only, with some absent. The profile shows approximately 2.1 million clones, 85% to 95% of them singletons. What was sequenced was naive CD4+ T cells from PBMCs. The receptors here all came from a man aged 18 to 30 in good health. Some clones in this sample may be carry-over from other donors' samples. CDR3s include the opening cysteine and the closing phenylalanine or tryptophan. The D gene is left open where the match is weak. Expanded clones are given a class, and other clones once, few, many or no size at all.

CASSAGYNEQFF,TGTGCTAGTAGTGCGGGATACAATGAGCAGTTCTTC,TRBJ2-1,TRBV12-5,NA,NA
CSARGSGEQFF,TGCAGTGCTAGAGGATCTGGGGAGCAGTTCTTC,TRBJ2-1,TRBV20-1,NA,NA
CASSGVLNTEAFF,TGTGCCAGCTCGGGGGTTTTGAACACTGAAGCTTTCTTT,TRBJ1-1,TRBV4-2,NA,once
CASSPRRLNTGELFF,TGCGCCAGCAGCCCGCGAAGATTGAACACCGGGGAGCTGTTTTTT,TRBJ2-2,TRBV5-1,NA,NA
CASSTPQGARDTQYF,TGTGCCAGTAGTACCCCGCAGGGGGCGCGAGATACGCAGTATTTT,TRBJ2-3,TRBV19,TRBD1,NA
CAWSLGGSRETQYF,TGTGCCTGGAGCTTGGGCGGGAGTCGGGAGACCCAGTACTTC,TRBJ2-5,TRBV30,TRBD2,NA
CASSLGGARGQGIQYF,TGTGCCAGCAGCTTAGGCGGAGCGAGGGGACAAGGCATTCAGTACTTC,TRBJ2-4,TRBV7-9,NA,NA
CATSRMPGQGLGYTF,TGTGCCACCAGCCGGATGCCGGGACAGGGTTTGGGCTACACCTTC,TRBJ1-2,TRBV15,TRBD1,NA
CASSPRLGGYEQYF,TGTGCCAGCAGTCCTAGACTAGGAGGATACGAGCAGTACTTC,TRBJ2-7,TRBV2,NA,NA
CASRGREDYGYTF,TGTGCCAGCAGAGGCAGGGAGGACTATGGCTACACCTTC,TRBJ1-2,TRBV6-5,NA,once